Listed here are 32 T cell receptor beta chains from one sample, sequenced in a study of Ad26.COV2.S vaccination and SARS-CoV-2 variants. Only in-frame clones appear in the TCRdb table, and some are missing; sequencing was by immunoSEQ multiplex PCR. Here the sample spans hundreds of thousands of clones, about 90% being singletons. Sequences were derived from peripheral blood, sampled after recovery from COVID-19. Receptor source: a human donor who had recovered from COVID-19.

The chain recombines TRBV7-9 with TRBJ1-1, with TRBD1 matching 9 bases. V lost 6 bases, J lost 5 bases, and 7 bases stayed unmatched. Germline V gives CDR1 SEHNR, CDR2 FQNEAQ (reference sequence). This CDR3 is 14 amino acids long. Here the CDR3 DNA reads TGTGCCAGCAGTCATACAGGGGGCTTTACTGAAGCTTTCTTT. This codes for CASSHTGGFTEAFF.

A single count supports this clone. This chain links TRBV3-1 (or the pseudogene TRBV3-2) with TRBJ1-1; D gene ambiguous. The germline CDR1 and CDR2 sequences are LGHDT and YNNKEL (reference sequence). Between the trimmed V and J ends, which lost 0 bases and 1 base, there was a span of 9 bases. The CDR3 runs to 15 residues. The DNA for the CDR3 is TGTGCCAGCAGCCAAGAACATAGCGGGAACACTGAAGCTTTCTTT. This codes for CASSQEHSGNTEAFF.

This chain joins TRBV2 and TRBJ1-3, with D perhaps TRBD1 (5 bases). The V gene's germline CDR1 is SNHLY and CDR2 FYNNEI. V was shortened by 4 bases and J by 0 bases, with 7 bases between the two germline ends. CDR3 length equals 14 residues. DNA for the CDR3: TGTGCCAGCAGTGGAAGGGGCTCTGGAAACACCATATATTTT. Protein product: CASSGRGSGNTIYF.

The V and J genes are TRBV9 and TRBJ1-5; D may be TRBD1 (6 bases). With 2 bases removed from V and 5 bases from J, the gap between germline ends came to 11 bases. The CDR3 totals 14 residues. CDR1 and CDR2 from the germline V gene are SGDLS and YYNGEE. The CDR3 DNA reads TGTGCCAGCAGCGTTAGTGACAGGTATCAGCCCCAGCATTTT. Translating it yields CASSVSDRYQPQHF. The full variable domain, its missing parts supplied by reference TRBV9 and TRBJ1-5, is DSGVTQTPKHLITATGQRVTLRCSPRSGDLSVYWYQQSLDQGLQFLIQYYNGEERAKGNILERFSAQQFPDLHSELNLSSLELGDSALYFCASSVSDRYQPQHFGDGTRLSIL.

The chain employs TRBV5-1 and TRBJ2-1; tentatively, D is TRBD1 or TRBD2 (5 bases each). Between the trimmed V and J ends, which lost 0 bases and 5 bases, there was a span of 15 bases. The CDR3 length is 16 residues. Germline lookup yields CDR1 SGHRS and CDR2 YFSETQ. The CDR3 loop is CASSLAGPRRDNEQFF. CDR3 bases: TGCGCCAGCAGCTTGGCGGGGCCCCGCCGAGACAATGAGCAGTTCTTC.

In DNA form, the CDR3 reads TGTGCCAGCAGCGTTTACGGCGGCCTCACTGAAGCTTTCTTT. Amino acid sequence: CASSVYGGLTEAFF. This chain joins TRBV6-5 and TRBJ1-1, with D uncertain. The CDR3 is made up of 14 amino acids. Germline V gives CDR1 MNHEY, CDR2 SVGAGI. V lost 6 bases and J 4 bases, leaving 15 bases between the germline ends.

This sequence joins TRBV5-6 and TRBJ1-4, with 7 bases that match TRBD1. V lost 5 bases and J lost 4; bases outside the gene matches: 11. In germline, CDR1 is SGHDT, CDR2 YYEEEE. The CDR3 runs 16 residues. The CDR3 sequence is CASSGAVDRVNEKLFF. In nucleotides, the CDR3 is TGTGCCAGCAGTGGGGCCGTCGACAGGGTTAATGAAAAACTGTTTTTT.

CDR3 region: CAIISAQRGYGYTF. The CDR3 DNA sequence: TGTGCCATCATTTCGGCCCAACGCGGCTATGGCTACACCTTC. V and J are TRBV10-3 and TRBJ1-2; D gene ambiguous. Trimming stripped 7 bases from V and 4 bases from J, with 16 bases between. The CDR3 is 14 residues long. Germline-derived CDR1 and CDR2 are ENHRY and SYGVKD.

V gene TRBV12-3 or TRBV12-4 combines with J gene TRBJ1-1; no clear D. CDR3 length: 13 residues. Trimming removed 2 bases from V and 5 bases from J, with 9 bases in between. This CDR3 is CASSLMGSTEAFF. Here the CDR3 DNA reads TGTGCCAGCAGTTTAATGGGAAGTACTGAAGCTTTCTTT.

The genes are TRBV7-8 and TRBJ2-1; 7 positions match TRBD2. This CDR3 has 16 amino acids. With 4 bases clipped from V and 2 bases from J, the junction kept 8 bases outside the gene matches. Germline V gene data show CDR1 as SGHVS and CDR2 as FQNEAQ. The CDR3 bases are TGTGCCAGCAGCTCTGAAGCGGGGTTGGCCTACAATGAGCAGTTCTTC. As protein: CASSSEAGLAYNEQFF.

The V gene is TRBV7-6, the J gene TRBJ2-3; TRBD1 matches at 8 bases. The CDR3 length is 15 residues. CDR1 and CDR2 (germline): SGHVS, FNYEAQ. The V and J ends lost 5 bases and 4 bases, in that order; junction bases with no gene match: 8. CDR3 amino acids: CASSIRDRIPDTQYF. CDR3 bases: TGTGCCAGCAGCATCCGGGACAGGATACCAGATACGCAGTATTTT.

V gene TRBV5-6 combines with J gene TRBJ2-3; 12 nucleotides align to TRBD1. Germline CDR1 reads SGHDT; CDR2 reads YYEEEE. The CDR3 totals 15 residues. The junction had 1 base not matched to a gene; V was cut back by 3 bases and J by 2 bases. CDR3 loop: CASSWGQGATDTQYF. DNA for the CDR3: TGTGCCAGCAGCTGGGGACAGGGGGCCACAGATACGCAGTATTTT.

The chain uses TRBV10-3 and TRBJ2-2, with 8 positions matching TRBD1. This CDR3 is built from 14 residues. The J segment lost 6 bases and the V segment lost 4 bases, leaving 4 bases of the junction unmatched. Germline loops: CDR1 ENHRY, CDR2 SYGVKD. The CDR3 DNA sequence: TGTGCCATCAGTGGGACAGGGATCGCCGGGGAGCTGTTTTTT. Residues: CAISGTGIAGELFF.

The V and J genes are TRBV19 and TRBJ2-7; 7 bases map to TRBD1. Losses at the gene ends were 7 bases for V and 0 bases for J; bases not matched to a gene: 6. This CDR3 spans 14 amino acids. Germline V lookup: CDR1 LNHDA, CDR2 SQIVND (reference sequence). CDR3 in DNA: TGTGCCAGTACCATGGACAGGTTCTCCTACGAGCAGTACTTC. It codes for CASTMDRFSYEQYF.

The CDR3: CASSLQTGLAGTDTQYF. The CDR3 DNA sequence: TGTGCCAGCAGCTTACAGACAGGACTCGCTGGCACAGATACGCAGTATTTT. The chain couples TRBV5-6 to TRBJ2-3; TRBD1 is a possible D gene (6 bases). The CDR3 has 17 residues. Germline V gene sequence: CDR1 SGHDT, CDR2 YYEEEE. Between the trimmed V and J ends, which lost 2 bases and 1 base, there was a span of 17 bases.

The V and J genes are TRBV12-5 and TRBJ1-2, with D perhaps matching TRBD1 (5 bases). V gave up 5 bases and J gave up 7 bases, with 17 bases separating them. The CDR3 loop spans 14 amino acids. Germline V CDR1 and CDR2: LGHNT, FRNRAP. The CDR3 DNA reads TGTGCTAGTGGTCCGTCGCAGGGACCTGGTGGCTACACCTTC. Translation: CASGPSQGPGGYTF.

The rearrangement joins TRBV6-5 to TRBJ1-3; 8 bases align to TRBD1. Germline V gives CDR1 MNHEY, CDR2 SVGAGI. V dropped 6 bases and J dropped 0; count of bases not matched to a gene: 4. The CDR3 sequence is 15 residues long. The CDR3 sequence: CASRVGTGSGNTIYF. DNA for the CDR3: TGTGCCAGCAGGGTCGGGACAGGCTCTGGAAACACCATATATTTT.

The V gene is TRBV9, the J gene TRBJ2-3; 7 bases are shared with TRBD1. Germline V gene sequence: CDR1 SGDLS, CDR2 YYNGEE. The trim removed 0 bases at V and 2 bases at J, leaving 6 bases unmatched. The CDR3 totals 16 residues. CDR3 residues: CASSVATGVPTDTQYF. The DNA of the CDR3 is TGTGCCAGCAGCGTAGCTACAGGGGTCCCCACAGATACGCAGTATTTT.

The chain combines TRBV7-9 with TRBJ2-3; unclear D gene. This CDR3 comprises 14 residues. In germline, CDR1 is SEHNR, CDR2 FQNEAQ (reference sequence). With 3 bases removed from V and 1 base from J, the gap between germline ends came to 8 bases. The CDR3: CASSFWGGTDTQYF. For the CDR3, the DNA is TGTGCCAGCAGCTTTTGGGGTGGCACAGATACGCAGTATTTT.

This clone appeared a few times. Other DNA variants within this sample encode the same CDR3. This sequence joins TRBV4-1 and TRBJ1-2; TRBD1 is a possible D gene (5 bases). The CDR3 is 13 residues long. The V end lost 1 base, the J end lost 4 bases, and 7 bases lay between the germline ends. Germline V lookup: CDR1 MGHRA, CDR2 YSYEKL. The CDR3 DNA reads as TGCGCCAGCAGCCAAGGGCAGGGCTATGGCTACACCTTC. This sequence encodes CASSQGQGYGYTF.

J is TRBJ2-3 and V is TRBV11-2; D call uncertain. The CDR3 spans 14 residues. With 1 base removed from V and 0 bases from J, the gap between germline ends came to 5 bases. Germline CDR1 and CDR2: SGHAT and FQNNGV. The CDR3 region is CASSLGYSTDTQYF. The CDR3 coding sequence is TGTGCCAGCAGCTTAGGCTATAGCACAGATACGCAGTATTTT.

The count of this clone is one. The J gene is TRBJ1-4, the V gene TRBV27; 10 bases agree with TRBD1. The CDR3 totals 16 residues. V shed 6 bases and J 4 bases; nucleotides not matched to a gene: 8. Germline V gene data show CDR1 as MNHEY and CDR2 as SMNVEV (reference sequence). In nucleotides, the CDR3 is TGTGCCAGCAGCCCAGGACAGGGGGGCTTTAATGAAAAACTGTTTTTT. Its protein product is CASSPGQGGFNEKLFF.

This sequence joins TRBV15 and TRBJ2-7, with no clear D. Per the germline V gene, CDR1 is LNHNV and CDR2 is YYDKDF (reference sequence). The CDR3 has 13 residues. The germline V and J ends were trimmed by 0 bases and 7 bases, with 10 bases remaining between them. This CDR3 is CATSRDLGSEQYF. The CDR3 DNA is TGTGCCACCAGCAGAGACCTGGGCTCGGAGCAGTACTTC.

Turning to this clone: The junction departs from the called germline gene at one end, perhaps through a read error. V usage is TRBV5-1 and J usage is TRBJ2-2; no definite D call. Germline V gives CDR1 SGHRS, CDR2 YFSETQ. This CDR3 contains 14 residues. CDR3: CASSENPNPGELFF. The CDR3 region has the DNA TGCGCCAGCAGCGAAAACCCGAACCCCGGGGAGCTGTTTTTT.

In its sample, this clone was seen once. This rearrangement joins TRBV2 to TRBJ2-3; D perhaps matches TRBD1 (5 bases). In germline, CDR1 is SNHLY, CDR2 FYNNEI. Between the trimmed V and J ends, which lost 7 bases and 2 bases, there was a span of 16 bases. This CDR3 spans 15 amino acids. The CDR3 loop is CASTRANDITDTQYF. The CDR3, as DNA: TGTGCCAGCACCAGGGCGAACGATATCACAGATACGCAGTATTTT.

The chain is built from TRBV20-1 and TRBJ2-2, with D possibly matching TRBD2 (5 bases). The V gene's germline CDR1 is DFQATT and CDR2 SNEGSKA (reference sequence). The CDR3 extends over 12 amino acids. Trimming shortened V by 3 bases and J by 5 bases, and 7 bases separated the two germline ends. The CDR3 here is CSASQRTGELFF. DNA for the CDR3: TGCAGTGCTAGTCAGCGGACCGGGGAGCTGTTTTTT.

The chain has TRBV6-2 or TRBV6-3 and TRBJ2-1; a possible D gene is TRBD1 (6 bases). V was pared by 4 bases and J by 3 bases, with 31 bases between. The germline V gene has CDR1 MNHEY and CDR2 SVGEGT. The CDR3 has 21 amino acids. The CDR3 loop is CASSSYKRVASQGLSYNEQFF. The CDR3 DNA sequence: TGTGCCAGCAGTTCCTACAAAAGGGTGGCCTCACAGGGTTTGAGCTACAATGAGCAGTTCTTC.

The chain employs TRBV9 and TRBJ1-5; D is undetermined. Trimming left V 4 bases short and J 2 bases short, with 10 bases between. Germline assignment: CDR1 SGDLS and CDR2 YYNGEE. The CDR3 runs to 14 residues. The CDR3, as DNA: TGTGCCAGCAGCAGAGGAGGTGGCAATCAGCCCCAGCATTTT. Translating it yields CASSRGGGNQPQHF. Full variable domain (missing parts from reference TRBV9 and TRBJ1-5): DSGVTQTPKHLITATGQRVTLRCSPRSGDLSVYWYQQSLDQGLQFLIQYYNGEERAKGNILERFSAQQFPDLHSELNLSSLELGDSALYFCASSRGGGNQPQHFGDGTRLSIL.

The chain joins TRBV6-4 to TRBJ1-6; D ambiguous. Trimming shortened V by 6 bases and J by 5 bases, and 8 bases separated the two germline ends. This CDR3 region has 13 residues. Germline assignment: CDR1 MRHNA and CDR2 SNTAGT. The CDR3 bases are TGTGCCAGCAGCAAGGCGGATAATTCACCCCTCCACTTT. This gives the protein CASSKADNSPLHF.

The V call is TRBV27, the J call TRBJ2-2; no reliable D call. V lost 8 bases and J lost 6, with 7 bases in between. The CDR3 has 11 amino acids. Per the germline V gene, CDR1 is MNHEY and CDR2 is SMNVEV (reference sequence). CDR3 in amino acids: CASEQAGELFF. CDR3 nucleotides: TGTGCCAGCGAGCAGGCCGGGGAGCTGTTTTTT.

The V gene is TRBV7-6, the J gene TRBJ1-1; 7 bases match TRBD1. V lost 0 bases, J lost 5 bases, and 9 bases stayed unmatched. There are 16 residues in the CDR3. The germline CDR1 and CDR2 sequences are SGHVS and FNYEAQ. CDR3 nucleotides: TGTGCCAGCAGCTTAGCGCCGACAGGGACGAGGACTGAAGCTTTCTTT. Amino acid sequence: CASSLAPTGTRTEAFF.

This clone appeared a single time. The chain recombines TRBV25-1 with TRBJ1-2; D gene ambiguous. The germline V gene has CDR1 MGHDK and CDR2 SYGVNS. The CDR3 consists of 13 residues. V was cut by 8 bases and J by 0 bases, with 10 bases left in between. CDR3 DNA: TGTGCCAGCCAACAGCGAGCTAACTATGGCTACACCTTC. Translated, it gives CASQQRANYGYTF.